This TCR beta chain was sequenced for a study of blood T cells in healthy people across ages. Together with a sample-barcoded 5' primer, a J-beta primer mix was included in a second PCR lasting 7 to 11 cycles. In TCRdb, the 5' RACE reads were re-called with MiXCR into one record per CDR3 protein. Among about 670,000 distinct CDR3 sequences listed, about 43% were seen once. From germline, CDR1 is SNHLY and CDR2 FYNNEI. The CDR3 runs 16 residues. Trimming left V 7 bases short and J 2 bases short, with 18 bases between. Donors were systemically healthy Caucasian individuals from Russia aged roughly 6 to 100 years. This clonotype has just one count.

What was sequenced was blood. The clonotype was recovered from a man older than 75 in good health. This chain uses TRBV2 with TRBJ1-3; a possible D gene is TRBD1 (5 bases). The CDR3 loop is CASTLSPPGPGNTIYF. CDR3 DNA sequence: TGTGCCAGCACCCTATCACCACCGGGACCTGGAAACACCATATATTTT. The full variable domain, completed using reference TRBV2 and TRBJ1-3, is EPEVTQTPSHQVTQMGQEVILRCVPISNHLYFYWYRQILGQKVEFLVSFYNNEISEKSEIFDDQFSVERPDGSNFTLKIRSTKLEDSAMYFCASTLSPPGPGNTIYFGEGSWLTVV.